Presented here are 22 T cell receptor beta chains from one specimen sequenced in a study of T cells in localized non-small cell lung cancer. Measured with immunoSEQ multiplex PCR; TCRdb has only the in-frame clones, and not every one. The sample holds about 2,800 clones, just under 30% seen once. Material: lung tumor tissue, obtained before any cancer treatment. The receptor source for this set is a woman aged 35 to 69 with stage III lung adenocarcinoma.

This sequence joins TRBV6-8 and TRBJ2-2; possibly TRBD1 or TRBD2 for D (6 bases each). V was shortened by 8 bases and J by 5 bases, with 15 bases between the two germline ends. This CDR3 is 14 amino acids long. Germline loops: CDR1 MNHGY, CDR2 SAAAGT. The chain's CDR3 is CASLGGAGTGELFF. The CDR3 nucleotides read TGTGCCAGCCTCGGGGGCGCAGGGACCGGGGAGCTGTTTTTT.

The chain has TRBV29-1 and TRBJ1-2; tentatively, D is TRBD1 (6 bases). Germline V CDR1 and CDR2: SQVTM, ANQGSEA. This CDR3 is 16 amino acids long. Trimming pared 6 bases from V and 4 bases from J, leaving 24 bases between. DNA of the CDR3: TGCAGCGTCCCTGCTAATCCTCGACAGGCCCTCTATGGCTACACCTTC. Protein: CSVPANPRQALYGYTF.

The chain uses TRBV19 and TRBJ1-1; D is perhaps TRBD1 (5 bases). V was cut by 6 bases and J by 1 base, with 12 bases left in between. Per the germline V gene, CDR1 is LNHDA and CDR2 is SQIVND (reference sequence). The CDR3 runs to 14 residues. For the CDR3, the DNA is TGTGCCAGTAGAGGTCAGGGTAGGAACACTGAAGCTTTCTTT. Translated: CASRGQGRNTEAFF. Filled out from reference TRBV19 and TRBJ1-1, the complete variable domain reads DGGITQSPKYLFRKEGQNVTLSCEQNLNHDAMYWYRQDPGQGLRLIYYSQIVNDFQKGDIAEGYSVSREKKESFPLTVTSAQKNPTAFYLCASRGQGRNTEAFFGQGTRLTVV.

The rearrangement uses TRBV15 and TRBJ1-2; 7 nucleotides match TRBD1. Germline V gene lookup returns CDR1 LNHNV and CDR2 YYDKDF (reference sequence). Unmatched junction bases numbered 4, after V lost 1 base and J lost 5 bases. The CDR3 is 14 amino acids. The CDR3 DNA reads TGTGCCACCAGCAGAGGACAGGGCCAATATGGCTACACCTTC. It translates to CATSRGQGQYGYTF.

The table lists this clone with a few counts. This chain links TRBV11-3 with TRBJ2-2; 13 bases line up with TRBD2. The CDR3 extends over 17 amino acids. Germline V CDR1 and CDR2: SGHNT, YENEEA. With 5 bases clipped from V and 5 bases from J, the junction kept 8 bases outside the gene matches. The CDR3 region has the DNA TGTGCCAGCAGCCAAGGACTAGCGGGAGCAGGTACCGGGGAGCTGTTTTTT. This translates into CASSQGLAGAGTGELFF.

The rearrangement links TRBV19 to TRBJ1-2; 8 bases fit TRBD1. V shed 5 bases and J 1 base; nucleotides not matched to a gene: 18. The CDR3 sequence is 19 residues long. Germline-derived CDR1 and CDR2 are LNHDA and SQIVND (reference sequence). The CDR3 DNA follows: TGTGCCAGTAGTTCCCTCGGGCGTGGACAGGGACGGGATAACTATGGCTACACCTTC. Translation gives CASSSLGRGQGRDNYGYTF.

This clone was counted a few times. The chain couples TRBV11-3 to TRBJ1-2; 8 nucleotides match TRBD1. The CDR3 has 17 amino acids. Germline V lookup: CDR1 SGHNT, CDR2 YENEEA. Germline trimming cut 0 bases from V and 3 bases from J; bases unmatched to any gene: 9. CDR3 protein: CASSLDRTGLGDYGYTF. The CDR3 coding sequence is TGTGCCAGCAGCTTAGACCGGACAGGGCTGGGAGACTATGGCTACACCTTC.

The chain joins TRBV28 to TRBJ1-4; tentatively, D is TRBD1 (5 bases). Germline V gene sequence: CDR1 MDHEN, CDR2 SYDVKM. Deletions cut 5 bases from V and 17 bases from J, with 18 bases between. The CDR3 has 12 residues. The CDR3 loop reads CASSEIRGLGFF. DNA of the CDR3: TGTGCCAGCAGTGAAATTCGGGGCCTGGGTTTTTTT.

The chain couples TRBV15 to TRBJ2-5; D not certain. The CDR3 has 14 amino acids. V was clipped by 0 bases and J by 7 bases, with 12 bases between them. Germline V gene sequence: CDR1 LNHNV, CDR2 YYDKDF (reference sequence). The CDR3 loop is CATSRDFGEGTQYF. For the CDR3, the DNA is TGTGCCACCAGCAGAGATTTTGGGGAAGGGACCCAGTACTTC.

The chain couples TRBV9 to TRBJ1-4; no clear D. V dropped 2 bases and J dropped 1 base, with 6 bases sitting between them. The CDR3 sequence is 14 residues long. The germline V gene encodes CDR1 SGDLS and CDR2 YYNGEE. The DNA for the CDR3 is TGTGCCAGCAGCGTGGGAGGAACTAATGAAAAACTGTTTTTT. This codes for CASSVGGTNEKLFF. Complete variable domain (other parts from reference TRBV9 and TRBJ1-4): DSGVTQTPKHLITATGQRVTLRCSPRSGDLSVYWYQQSLDQGLQFLIQYYNGEERAKGNILERFSAQQFPDLHSELNLSSLELGDSALYFCASSVGGTNEKLFFGSGTQLSVL.

The chain has TRBV28 and TRBJ2-1; D is unclear. The CDR3 runs 17 residues. V was pared by 4 bases and J by 4 bases, with 20 bases between. Germline V gives CDR1 MDHEN, CDR2 SYDVKM. The CDR3, as DNA: TGTGCCAGCAGTTCCCTTACGGAACCTGGGATGTACAATGAGCAGTTCTTC. Its translation: CASSSLTEPGMYNEQFF.

This clone is classed as large. The chain couples TRBV11-3 to TRBJ1-1, with D unclear. Between the trimmed V and J ends, which lost 5 bases and 0 bases, there was a span of 16 bases. The CDR3 length is 16 residues. Germline V gives CDR1 SGHNT, CDR2 YENEEA. The CDR3 protein is CASSVTGQFVNTEAFF. The CDR3 DNA sequence: TGTGCCAGCAGCGTGACCGGCCAATTTGTGAACACTGAAGCTTTCTTT.

The gene calls are TRBV11-3 and TRBJ2-1, with D perhaps matching TRBD2 (5 bases). Germline V gene data show CDR1 as SGHNT and CDR2 as YENEEA. Trimming took off 5 bases at V and 7 bases at J, with 21 bases between the two ends. The CDR3 runs 16 residues. The CDR3 here is CASSPPGVPVGNEQFF. CDR3 sequence (DNA): TGTGCCAGCAGCCCGCCCGGGGTGCCGGTAGGAAATGAGCAGTTCTTC.

The rearrangement uses TRBV28 and TRBJ1-1, with TRBD1 matching 10 bases. There are 18 residues in the CDR3. Per the germline V gene, CDR1 is MDHEN and CDR2 is SYDVKM. J lost 1 base, V lost 7 bases, and 15 bases had no gene match. The CDR3 here is CASTLPQGQGRGNTEAFF. The DNA of the CDR3 is TGTGCCAGCACCCTACCCCAGGGACAGGGGCGAGGGAACACTGAAGCTTTCTTT.

This clone was seen a few times. CDR3 nucleotide sequence: TGTGCCAGCAGTTCCACGGAGAGAGGATGGGGGGAAAAACTGTTTTTT. Translated: CASSSTERGWGEKLFF. This chain links TRBV28 with TRBJ1-4; D might be TRBD1 (5 bases). V lost 4 bases and J lost 8, with 20 bases in between. There are 16 residues in the CDR3. Germline loops: CDR1 MDHEN, CDR2 SYDVKM.

The gene calls are TRBV9 and TRBJ2-2; the D is unclear. The CDR3 length is 14 residues. Germline CDR1 SGDLS, CDR2 YYNGEE. The ends were cut back, 0 bases at V and 4 bases at J, with 7 bases in the middle. The chain's CDR3 is CASSVEVITGELFF. DNA for the CDR3: TGTGCCAGCAGCGTAGAGGTGATCACCGGGGAGCTGTTTTTT.

The table lists this clone with a few counts. The rearrangement joins TRBV11-3 to TRBJ1-1; D remains ambiguous. Trimming pared 4 bases from V and 0 bases from J, leaving 9 bases between. Per the germline V gene, CDR1 is SGHNT and CDR2 is YENEEA. This CDR3 spans 14 amino acids. The CDR3 bases are TGTGCCAGCAGCTCGGGTCGACTGAACACTGAAGCTTTCTTT. Amino acid sequence: CASSSGRLNTEAFF.

The chain recombines TRBV6-8 with TRBJ1-1, with D tentatively TRBD1 (6 bases). Germline values: CDR1 MNHGY, CDR2 SAAAGT. V lost 7 bases, J lost 10 bases, and 16 bases lay in between. CDR3 length: 12 amino acids. The CDR3 DNA reads as TGTGCCAGCAAGGGGGAGTCGGGGCGAGCTTTCTTT. The encoded protein is CASKGESGRAFF.

The J gene is TRBJ1-4, the V gene TRBV10-3, with no clear D. This CDR3 contains 13 residues. From germline, CDR1 is ENHRY and CDR2 SYGVKD. The V end was cut by 2 bases, the J end by 3 bases, with 4 bases between. The CDR3 nucleotides read TGTGCCATCAGTGAGGGGGCTAATGAAAAACTGTTTTTT. It codes for CAISEGANEKLFF.

The rearrangement joins TRBV12-5 to TRBJ2-1; D is uncertain. CDR1 LGHNT and CDR2 FRNRAP come from the germline V gene. Deletions cut 7 bases from V and 1 base from J, with 14 bases between. The CDR3 runs to 15 residues. The CDR3 loop reads CASAPSVGSYNEQFF. As DNA, the CDR3 is TGTGCTAGTGCCCCGTCAGTCGGGTCCTACAATGAGCAGTTCTTC.

This clone appeared once. The chain has TRBV19 and TRBJ1-2, with D perhaps matching TRBD1 (6 bases). V lost 6 bases and J lost 8, with 13 bases in between. CDR3 size: 12 residues. Germline CDR1 and CDR2: LNHDA and SQIVND (reference sequence). CDR3 in DNA: TGTGCCAGTAGCTACAGGGAGGGAGGCTACACCTTC. Translation: CASSYREGGYTF.

The J gene is TRBJ1-5, the V gene TRBV12-5; possibly TRBD1 for D (5 bases). Deletions cut 1 base from V and 6 bases from J, with 13 bases between. The CDR3 extends over 15 amino acids. Germline V CDR1 and CDR2: LGHNT, FRNRAP. CDR3: CASGLDGGSGQPQHF. CDR3 in DNA: TGTGCTAGTGGTTTGGACGGGGGTTCGGGTCAGCCCCAGCATTTT.